This T cell receptor (beta chain) stems from a study of CD8 T cells in Susac syndrome. CDR3 length equals 13 residues. J gave up 7 bases and V 7 bases, and 6 bases lay outside the gene matches. In germline, CDR1 is SGHVS, CDR2 FQNEAQ. Sequencing targeted TCR beta in blood CD8+ and CD4+ T cells. Reverse transcription of about 0.5 to 1 ug RNA used random hexamers. A single record per CDR3 protein comes from TCRdb applying MiXCR to the immunoSEQ multiplex PCR reads. The table records tens of thousands of distinct CDR3 sequences, more than 85% of them present only once. The TCR sequence derives from a human donor with Susac syndrome. The chain couples TRBV7-8 to TRBJ1-5; TRBD1 matches 8 bases. Sequenced: CD8+ T cells from PBMCs. Here the CDR3 reads CASTPGGGQPQHF. The CDR3 DNA is TGTGCCAGCACCCCAGGGGGCGGGCAGCCCCAGCATTTT.